A selection of T cell receptor beta chains follows, all from one sample in a study of cytotoxic CD8 clonotypes in ibrutinib-treated CLL. TCRdb's table, derived via immunoSEQ multiplex PCR, lists solely in-frame clones and lacks some. The sample shows about 200,000 clones, 75% to 80% of them seen only once. Sequences were derived from PBMCs, sampled after 12 months of ibrutinib treatment. These receptors were taken from a human donor with chronic lymphocytic leukemia. CDR3s include the opening cysteine and the closing phenylalanine or tryptophan.

CDR3 length | V gene | CDR3 protein
16 | TRBV5-4 | CASSLGNRGITGELFF
14 | TRBV7-9 | CASSLAPPPDTQYF
15 | TRBV2 | CATKALAGGNNEQFF
14 | TRBV4-1 | CASSHPDTGETQYF
14 | TRBV4-1 | CASSLAESTDTQYF
15 | TRBV11-1 | CASSLDGEPSEKLFF
16 | TRBV27 | CASSNRAGGGTDTQYF
16 | TRBV21-1 | CASSNSPGKGNQPQHF
15 | TRBV2 | CASSPSSGGIGEQFF
16 | TRBV6-1 | CASSGRQRGSGNTIYF
18 | TRBV7-6 | CASSFLHLKSANTYEQYF
15 | TRBV10-2 | CASSRTSGITGELFF
17 | TRBV10-2 | CASSEGSGTSGTDTQYF
13 | TRBV30 | CAWALGRYNEQFF